This T cell receptor (beta chain) was documented in a study of shared clonotypes between healthy human individuals. General study findings and limits: Generation probabilities were higher for clonotypes shared across all four sorted-subset donors than for unshared ones. Incomplete sequencing of sorted subsets was indicated by rarefaction despite large depth.

Splitting of each subset's genomic DNA was done evenly across several immunoSEQ plates. Profiling relied on immunoSEQ multiplex PCR, and the TCRdb table lists in-frame clones only, not all of them. Of about 380,000 clones in the sample, roughly 96% were seen once. Germline values: CDR1 SGHDT, CDR2 YYEEEE. V dropped 5 bases and J dropped 5; count of bases not matched to a gene: 4. The CDR3 totals 13 residues. As regards this clone: Its antigen is still unknown. The sample contains more than one DNA sequence encoding this CDR3.

The sequence was obtained from a man aged 30 to 45 in good health. Sequenced material: memory CD8+ T cells sorted from blood. Described subset: CD45RO+ cells pooled with CCR7-negative TemRA cells. The chain recombines TRBV5-6 with TRBJ2-5; 9 bases fit TRBD1. CDR3 protein: CASSWTGVETQYF. CDR3 in DNA: TGTGCCAGCAGTTGGACAGGGGTGGAGACCCAGTACTTC. Looking up the rest from reference TRBV5-6 and TRBJ2-5 gives the full variable domain: DAGVTQSPTHLIKTRGQQVTLRCSPKSGHDTVSWYQQALGQGPQFIFQYYEEEERQRGNFPDRFSGHQFPNYSSELNVNALLLGDSALYLCASSWTGVETQYFGPGTRLLVL.